This T cell receptor beta chain came from a study of graft-versus-host responses after intestinal transplantation. Study-wide context: All recipients were given anti-thymocyte globulin induction, and tacrolimus and steroids were then administered for three to four years. Broader study findings: High graft-versus-host to host-versus-graft clonal ratios were found in allografts of patients who had graft-donor T cell macrochimerism. Peak circulating GvH clone levels were associated with early post-transplant HvG declines.

Germline CDR1 is LGHNA and CDR2 is YNFKEQ. The V and J ends lost 0 bases and 5 bases respectively, with 9 bases between them. The CDR3 loop spans 14 amino acids. This table comes from immunoSEQ multiplex PCR, and its TCRdb copy is limited to in-frame clones, with some not included. The table lists under 20,000 clones, approximately 95% of them singletons. With respect to this clone: Antigen: not known.

The clonotype was recovered from a human patient who received an intestinal transplant, so some T cells may come from the graft donor. This sequence joins TRBV4-2 and TRBJ2-3; D gene uncertain. Here the sequenced sample was PBMCs, taken 23 days after intestinal transplant. CDR3: CASSQDTSEDTQYF. In nucleotides, the CDR3 is TGTGCCAGCAGCCAAGATACAAGCGAAGATACGCAGTATTTT.